The clone carrying this T cell receptor beta chain appeared a single time. Its specificity is not known. Donors contributed one heparinised blood draw apiece, averaging roughly 0.12 L. Trimming stripped 0 bases from V and 5 bases from J, with 9 bases between. Germline-derived CDR1 and CDR2 are SGDLS and YYNGEE. This CDR3 has 14 residues. The sample belongs to a study of beta chain features in type 1 diabetes. The study's findings and limits: These data did not resolve whether HLA type affects TCRB rearrangement.

Every isolated RNA sample was fully reverse transcribed, so sequencing captured expressed TCRB transcripts. Clones were sequenced by immunoSEQ multiplex PCR, and TCRdb holds only the in-frame ones, with some missing. The sample lists 300,000 to 400,000 clones, 6.5% to 10% occurring once. Sequences were obtained from central memory CD4+ T cells from blood. This sequence originates from a woman younger than 35 in good health. V gene TRBV9 combines with J gene TRBJ2-1; D is uncertain. Here the CDR3 DNA reads TGTGCCAGCAGCGTAGCCCCAGGTCACAATGAGCAGTTCTTC. Translating it yields CASSVAPGHNEQFF.